The T cell receptor beta chain described here comes from a study of blood T cell repertoires in COVID-19. Across the whole study: COVID-19 samples collected from the United States, Italy and Spain covered acute and convalescent phases. Sources were T cells, B-cell-depleted T cells, or PBMCs; the material itself was cDNA or gDNA.

Profiling relied on immunoSEQ multiplex PCR, and the TCRdb table lists in-frame clones only, not all of them. The table has about 26,000 clones, 82% seen once. Germline loops: CDR1 SGHNT, CDR2 YYREEE (reference sequence). Unmatched junction bases numbered 6, after V lost 9 bases and J lost 0 bases. The CDR3 runs to 14 residues. The sequence was collected from an older man with active or convalescent COVID-19. J is TRBJ2-1 and V is TRBV5-4, with 7 positions matching TRBD2. Sequenced sample: peripheral blood. CDR3 loop: CATHRGSSYNEQFF. The CDR3 DNA reads as TGTGCCACCCACCGCGGGAGCTCCTACAATGAGCAGTTCTTC.